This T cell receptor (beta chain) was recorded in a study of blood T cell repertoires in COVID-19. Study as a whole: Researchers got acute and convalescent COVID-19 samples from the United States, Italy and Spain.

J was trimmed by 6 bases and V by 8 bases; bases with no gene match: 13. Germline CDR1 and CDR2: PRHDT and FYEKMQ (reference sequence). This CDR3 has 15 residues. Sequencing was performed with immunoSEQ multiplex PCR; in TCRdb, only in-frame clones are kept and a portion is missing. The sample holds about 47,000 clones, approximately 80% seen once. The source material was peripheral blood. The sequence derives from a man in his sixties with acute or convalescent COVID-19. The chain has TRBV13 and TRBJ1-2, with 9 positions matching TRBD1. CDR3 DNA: TGTGCCAGCTCCGGCCTAGACAGGGGGTTAAATGGCTACACCTTC. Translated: CASSGLDRGLNGYTF.